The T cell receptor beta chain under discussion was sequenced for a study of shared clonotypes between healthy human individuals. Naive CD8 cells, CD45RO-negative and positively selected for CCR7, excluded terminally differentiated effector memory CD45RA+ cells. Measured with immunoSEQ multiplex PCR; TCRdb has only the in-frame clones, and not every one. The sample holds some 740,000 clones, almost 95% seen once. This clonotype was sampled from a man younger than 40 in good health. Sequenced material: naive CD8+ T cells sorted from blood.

The CDR3 sequence is CASRLGRGNQPQHF. CDR3 DNA: TGTGCAAGTCGCTTAGGGAGGGGGAATCAGCCCCAGCATTTT. The J gene is TRBJ1-5, the V gene TRBV12-2. TRBV12-2 is described as a pseudogene. The CDR3 is 14 residues long.